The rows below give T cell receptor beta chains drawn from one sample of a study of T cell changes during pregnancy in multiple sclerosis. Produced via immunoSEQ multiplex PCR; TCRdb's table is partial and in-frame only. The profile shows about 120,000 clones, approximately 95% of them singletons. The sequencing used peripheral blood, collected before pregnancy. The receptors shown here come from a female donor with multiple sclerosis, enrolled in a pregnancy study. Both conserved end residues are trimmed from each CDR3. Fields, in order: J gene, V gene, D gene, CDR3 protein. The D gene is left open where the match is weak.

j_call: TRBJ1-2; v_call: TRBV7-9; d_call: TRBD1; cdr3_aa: ASSLTQGVYGYT
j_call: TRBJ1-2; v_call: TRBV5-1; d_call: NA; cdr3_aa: ASSLNNLRDNTVVGGYT
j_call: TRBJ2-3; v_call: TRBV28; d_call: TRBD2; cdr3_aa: ASSPLGGRETDTQY
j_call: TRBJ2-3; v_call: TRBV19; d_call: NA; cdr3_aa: ASSTLGQSGATDTQY
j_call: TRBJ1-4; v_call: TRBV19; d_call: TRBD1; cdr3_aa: ASSIGRTGTNEKLF
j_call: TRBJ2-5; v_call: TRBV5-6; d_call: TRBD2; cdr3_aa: ASSAAGVPETQY
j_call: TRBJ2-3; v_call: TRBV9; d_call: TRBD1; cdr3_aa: ASSAVDREISTDTQY
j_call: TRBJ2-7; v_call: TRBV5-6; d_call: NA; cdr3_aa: ASSLTGDEQY
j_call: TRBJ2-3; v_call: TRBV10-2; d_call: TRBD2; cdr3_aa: ASWPAGITDTQY
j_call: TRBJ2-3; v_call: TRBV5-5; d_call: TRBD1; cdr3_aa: ASSPTGADTQY
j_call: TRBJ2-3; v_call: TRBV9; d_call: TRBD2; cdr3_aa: ASSADTSGTQY
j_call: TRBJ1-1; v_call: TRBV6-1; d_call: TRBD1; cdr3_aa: ASSALVGTGRTEAF
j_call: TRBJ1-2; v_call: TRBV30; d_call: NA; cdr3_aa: AWMRQGYGYT
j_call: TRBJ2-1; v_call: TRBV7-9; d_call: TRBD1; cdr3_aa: ASDRGRDREGSSYNEQF
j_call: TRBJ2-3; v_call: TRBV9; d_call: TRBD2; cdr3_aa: ASSVASSGVSDTQY
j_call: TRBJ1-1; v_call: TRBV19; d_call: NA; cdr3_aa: ASSPRVLSTEAF
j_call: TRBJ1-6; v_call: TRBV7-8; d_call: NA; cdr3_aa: ASSLVPGDRYNSPLH
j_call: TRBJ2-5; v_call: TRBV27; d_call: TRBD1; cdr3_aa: ASSQQGRETQY
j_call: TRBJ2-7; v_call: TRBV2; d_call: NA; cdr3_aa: ASRKQGYEQY
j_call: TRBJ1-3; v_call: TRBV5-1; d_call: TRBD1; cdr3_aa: ASSFGQGATGNTIY
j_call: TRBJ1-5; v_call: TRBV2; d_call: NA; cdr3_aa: ASSADSSNQPQH
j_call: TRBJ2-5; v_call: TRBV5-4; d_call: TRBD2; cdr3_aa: ASSGQREGQETQY
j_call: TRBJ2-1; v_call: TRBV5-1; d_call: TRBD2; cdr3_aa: ASSFRTSGGAKNEQF
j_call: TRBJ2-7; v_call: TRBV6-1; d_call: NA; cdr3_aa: ASSEGYRIYEQY
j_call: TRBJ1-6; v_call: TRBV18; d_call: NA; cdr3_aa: ASSPRDSPLH
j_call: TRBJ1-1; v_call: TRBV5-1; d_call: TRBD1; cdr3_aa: ASSLLGGGAGDTEAF
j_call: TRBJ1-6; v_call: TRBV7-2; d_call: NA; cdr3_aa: ASSPLDDFNSPLH
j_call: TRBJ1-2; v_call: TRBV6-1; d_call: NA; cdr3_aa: ASSAGSRRGYT
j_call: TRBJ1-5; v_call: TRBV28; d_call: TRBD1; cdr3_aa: ATGEGTGVTDQPQH
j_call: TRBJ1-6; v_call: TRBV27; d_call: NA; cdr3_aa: ASSYTRQLNSPLH
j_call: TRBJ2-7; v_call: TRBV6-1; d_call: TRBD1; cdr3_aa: ASSRSPQGIYEQY
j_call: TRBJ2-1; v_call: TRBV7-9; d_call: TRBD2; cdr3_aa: ASSFGLARGNEQF
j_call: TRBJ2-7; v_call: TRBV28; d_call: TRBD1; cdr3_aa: ASTPGTGRDEQY
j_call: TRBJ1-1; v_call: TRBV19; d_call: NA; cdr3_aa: ASSTQGNTEAF
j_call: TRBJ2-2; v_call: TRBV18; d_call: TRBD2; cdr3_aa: ASSPWLSSGNTGELF
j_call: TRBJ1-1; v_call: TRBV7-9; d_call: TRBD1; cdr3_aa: ASSTGQLNTEAF
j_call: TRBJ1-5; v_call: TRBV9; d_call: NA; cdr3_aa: ASSVDGGNQPQH
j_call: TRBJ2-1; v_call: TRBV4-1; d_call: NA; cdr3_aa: ASSQVALAGYDEQF
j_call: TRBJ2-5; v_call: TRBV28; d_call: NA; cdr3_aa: ASSTYSGVLPPETQY
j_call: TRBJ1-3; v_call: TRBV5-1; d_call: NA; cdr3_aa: ASSSGRGGTGNTIY
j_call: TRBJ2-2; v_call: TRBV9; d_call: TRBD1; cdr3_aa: ASSADRVTGELF
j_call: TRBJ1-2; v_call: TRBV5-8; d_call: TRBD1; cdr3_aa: ASSLVTGGYYGYT
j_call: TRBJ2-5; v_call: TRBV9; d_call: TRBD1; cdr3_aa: ASSLTGTGETQY
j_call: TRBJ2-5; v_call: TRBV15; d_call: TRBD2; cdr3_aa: ATSRGLERELKTQY
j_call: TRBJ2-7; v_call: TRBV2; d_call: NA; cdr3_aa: ASSLRDSGEQY
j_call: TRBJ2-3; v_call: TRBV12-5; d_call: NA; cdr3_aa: ASADSPYSTDTQY
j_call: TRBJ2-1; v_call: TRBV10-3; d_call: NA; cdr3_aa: AISELAGHDEQF
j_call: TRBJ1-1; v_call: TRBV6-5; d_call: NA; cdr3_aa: ASSNRQRNTEAF
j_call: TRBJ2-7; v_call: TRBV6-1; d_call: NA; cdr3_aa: ASSDSLLRRGAYEQY
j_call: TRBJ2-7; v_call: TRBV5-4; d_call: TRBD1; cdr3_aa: ASSWDRTYEQY
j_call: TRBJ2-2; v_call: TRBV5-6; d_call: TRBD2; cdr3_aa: ASSFLAGVNTGELF
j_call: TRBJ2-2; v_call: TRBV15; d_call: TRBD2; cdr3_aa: ATSRENLAGVISHTGELF
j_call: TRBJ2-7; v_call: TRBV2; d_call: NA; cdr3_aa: ASSEVGLLPYEQY
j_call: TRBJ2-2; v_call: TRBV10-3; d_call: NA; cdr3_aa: AISEPGETGELF
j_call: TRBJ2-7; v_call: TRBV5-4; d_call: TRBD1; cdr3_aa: ASSLRQGTYEQY
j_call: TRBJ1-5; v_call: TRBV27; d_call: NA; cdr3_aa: ASSLRGEPNQPQH
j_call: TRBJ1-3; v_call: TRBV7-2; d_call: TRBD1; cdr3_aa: ASSFGQAGGNTIY
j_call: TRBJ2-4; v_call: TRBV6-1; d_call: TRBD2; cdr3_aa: ASSGGLAGGRGKNIQY